A selection of T cell receptor beta chains follows, all from one sample in a study of shared clonotypes between healthy human individuals. The data were produced by immunoSEQ multiplex PCR, yet TCRdb's version contains in-frame clones alone and is incomplete. In the table there are 1 million to 1.3 million clones, 75% to 80% of which are singletons. The source material was memory CD4+ T cells from PBMCs. Every receptor here comes from a man aged 18 to 35 in good health. Some clones in this sample may be carry-over from other donors' samples. Both conserved end residues are part of each CDR3. Fields, in order: clone size, D gene, J gene, V gene, CDR3 protein, CDR3 DNA. The D gene is left open where the match is weak. Clone size is shown for a subset of rows, as once, few, many or a class of expanded clone.

abundance: NA; d_gene: NA; j_gene: TRBJ1-1; v_gene: TRBV29-1; CDR3aa: CSGFIDTEAFF; CDR3nt: TGCAGCGGTTTTATAGACACTGAAGCTTTCTTT
abundance: NA; d_gene: TRBD2; j_gene: TRBJ2-3; v_gene: TRBV9; CDR3aa: CASSATLAGGPDTQYF; CDR3nt: TGTGCCAGCAGCGCCACTTTAGCGGGAGGGCCAGATACGCAGTATTTT
abundance: many; d_gene: NA; j_gene: TRBJ1-2; v_gene: TRBV28; CDR3aa: CASTSLGPNYGYTF; CDR3nt: TGTGCCAGCACCTCTCTGGGGCCTAACTATGGCTACACCTTC
abundance: NA; d_gene: NA; j_gene: TRBJ1-1; v_gene: TRBV7-2; CDR3aa: CASSLASVRLSLTEAFF; CDR3nt: TGTGCCAGCAGCTTAGCCTCCGTGCGGCTTTCTCTCACTGAAGCTTTCTTT
abundance: NA; d_gene: TRBD1; j_gene: TRBJ1-1; v_gene: TRBV9; CDR3aa: CASSTGRDRVTEAFF; CDR3nt: TGTGCCAGCAGCACGGGCCGGGACAGGGTAACTGAAGCTTTCTTT
abundance: NA; d_gene: NA; j_gene: TRBJ1-5; v_gene: TRBV5-8; CDR3aa: CASSLAVRANQPQHF; CDR3nt: TGTGCCAGCAGCTTGGCGGTTAGGGCTAATCAGCCCCAGCATTTT
abundance: few; d_gene: NA; j_gene: TRBJ1-2; v_gene: TRBV30; CDR3aa: CAWSVRQGYGYTF; CDR3nt: TGTGCCTGGAGTGTAAGGCAGGGCTATGGCTACACCTTC
abundance: NA; d_gene: NA; j_gene: TRBJ2-1; v_gene: TRBV9; CDR3aa: CASSVRGGDEQFF; CDR3nt: TGTGCCAGCAGCGTAAGGGGCGGGGATGAGCAGTTCTTC
abundance: NA; d_gene: NA; j_gene: TRBJ2-1; v_gene: TRBV5-6; CDR3aa: CASSLAWDEQFF; CDR3nt: TGTGCCAGCAGCTTGGCCTGGGATGAGCAGTTCTTC
abundance: NA; d_gene: TRBD2; j_gene: TRBJ2-3; v_gene: TRBV5-4; CDR3aa: CASSETSGRIDTQYF; CDR3nt: TGTGCCAGCAGCGAGACTAGCGGGAGGATAGATACGCAGTATTTT
abundance: NA; d_gene: TRBD2; j_gene: TRBJ2-7; v_gene: TRBV5-1; CDR3aa: CASSANSGSYEQYF; CDR3nt: TGCGCCAGCAGCGCAAATAGCGGGAGTTACGAGCAGTACTTC
abundance: few; d_gene: NA; j_gene: TRBJ1-1; v_gene: TRBV2; CDR3aa: CASSDDGLTEAFF; CDR3nt: TGTGCCAGCAGTGATGACGGCCTCACTGAAGCTTTCTTT
abundance: NA; d_gene: NA; j_gene: TRBJ1-1; v_gene: TRBV7-2; CDR3aa: CASSLGAGYTEAFF; CDR3nt: TGTGCCAGCAGCTTAGGGGCAGGGTACACTGAAGCTTTCTTT
abundance: once; d_gene: NA; j_gene: TRBJ2-2; v_gene: TRBV5-4; CDR3aa: CASSLEPTGELFF; CDR3nt: TGTGCCAGCAGCTTGGAACCTACCGGGGAGCTGTTTTTT
abundance: NA; d_gene: TRBD1; j_gene: TRBJ2-7; v_gene: TRBV11-2; CDR3aa: CASSFDHGTGDF; CDR3nt: TGTGCCAGCAGCTTCGATCATGGGACAGGGGACTTC
abundance: NA; d_gene: NA; j_gene: TRBJ1-4; v_gene: TRBV18; CDR3aa: CASSPPPQWGEKLFF; CDR3nt: TGTGCCAGCTCACCACCACCCCAGTGGGGTGAAAAACTGTTTTTT
abundance: once; d_gene: NA; j_gene: TRBJ2-1; v_gene: TRBV6-6; CDR3aa: CASSYTTGNEQFF; CDR3nt: TGTGCCAGCAGTTACACAACAGGCAATGAGCAGTTCTTC
abundance: few; d_gene: NA; j_gene: TRBJ2-7; v_gene: TRBV6-5; CDR3aa: CASSIRRGSYEQYF; CDR3nt: TGTGCCAGCAGTATCAGGAGGGGCTCCTACGAGCAGTACTTC
abundance: once; d_gene: NA; j_gene: TRBJ2-7; v_gene: TRBV28; CDR3aa: CASSLPLIPYEQYF; CDR3nt: TGTGCCAGCAGTTTACCGCTTATCCCCTACGAGCAGTACTTC
abundance: NA; d_gene: NA; j_gene: TRBJ1-2; v_gene: TRBV18; CDR3aa: CASSPGDNYGYTF; CDR3nt: TGTGCCAGCTCACCAGGGGACAACTATGGCTACACCTTC
abundance: NA; d_gene: NA; j_gene: TRBJ2-7; v_gene: TRBV2; CDR3aa: CASRLQVSSYEQYF; CDR3nt: TGTGCCAGCAGGCTCCAGGTGAGCTCCTACGAGCAGTACTTC
abundance: few; d_gene: NA; j_gene: TRBJ1-2; v_gene: TRBV5-1; CDR3aa: CASSGGSSRYGYTF; CDR3nt: TGCGCCAGCAGCGGGGGGAGTAGCAGATATGGCTACACCTTC
abundance: few; d_gene: NA; j_gene: TRBJ2-3; v_gene: TRBV10-3; CDR3aa: CAISDSGASTDTQYF; CDR3nt: TGTGCCATCAGCGACTCCGGGGCCAGCACAGATACGCAGTATTTT
abundance: NA; d_gene: TRBD1; j_gene: TRBJ2-4; v_gene: TRBV27; CDR3aa: CASSPDRERAKNIQYF; CDR3nt: TGTGCCAGCAGTCCCGACAGGGAAAGGGCCAAAAACATTCAGTACTTC
abundance: NA; d_gene: NA; j_gene: TRBJ2-2; v_gene: TRBV18; CDR3aa: CASSPRSGSNTGELFF; CDR3nt: TGTGCCAGCTCACCACGGTCTGGATCGAACACCGGGGAGCTGTTTTTT
abundance: NA; d_gene: NA; j_gene: TRBJ2-7; v_gene: TRBV5-6; CDR3aa: CASSETDSSSSYEQYF; CDR3nt: TGTGCCAGCAGCGAAACCGACAGTTCTTCCTCCTACGAGCAGTACTTC
abundance: NA; d_gene: TRBD2; j_gene: TRBJ2-2; v_gene: TRBV7-2; CDR3aa: CASSLGAGGLTGELFF; CDR3nt: TGTGCCAGCAGCTTAGGAGCGGGAGGGTTAACCGGGGAGCTGTTTTTT
abundance: NA; d_gene: NA; j_gene: TRBJ2-4; v_gene: TRBV5-1; CDR3aa: CASSLAQTGAKNIQYF; CDR3nt: TGCGCCAGCAGCTTGGCCCAGACAGGCGCCAAAAACATTCAGTACTTC
abundance: NA; d_gene: TRBD1; j_gene: TRBJ1-1; v_gene: TRBV6-1; CDR3aa: CASSEALWDSTEAFF; CDR3nt: TGTGCCAGCAGTGAAGCGCTGTGGGACAGCACTGAAGCTTTCTTT
abundance: NA; d_gene: TRBD2; j_gene: TRBJ2-3; v_gene: TRBV5-6; CDR3aa: CASSLELAGSADTQYF; CDR3nt: TGTGCCAGCAGCTTGGAACTAGCGGGAAGCGCAGATACGCAGTATTTT
abundance: NA; d_gene: NA; j_gene: TRBJ1-1; v_gene: TRBV5-1; CDR3aa: CASGSGQLPSEAFF; CDR3nt: TGCGCCAGCGGTTCTGGACAGCTTCCTTCTGAAGCTTTCTTT
abundance: few; d_gene: TRBD2; j_gene: TRBJ2-1; v_gene: TRBV6-5; CDR3aa: CASTPRLAGYNEQFF; CDR3nt: TGTGCCAGCACCCCGAGACTAGCGGGATACAATGAGCAGTTCTTC
abundance: few; d_gene: TRBD2; j_gene: TRBJ2-1; v_gene: TRBV2; CDR3aa: CASSEEGLAGAEQFF; CDR3nt: TGTGCCAGCAGTGAAGAGGGACTAGCGGGAGCTGAGCAGTTCTTC
abundance: once; d_gene: TRBD2; j_gene: TRBJ2-3; v_gene: TRBV5-1; CDR3aa: CASSPRTSGPTDTQYF; CDR3nt: TGCGCCAGCAGCCCGAGGACTAGCGGACCCACAGATACGCAGTATTTT
abundance: NA; d_gene: NA; j_gene: TRBJ2-3; v_gene: TRBV27; CDR3aa: CASSLLVGGGPDTQYF; CDR3nt: TGTGCCAGCAGTCTCCTAGTGGGAGGAGGTCCAGATACGCAGTATTTT
abundance: once; d_gene: TRBD1; j_gene: TRBJ1-2; v_gene: TRBV5-1; CDR3aa: CASSGTGFANGYTF; CDR3nt: TGCGCCAGCAGCGGGACAGGGTTTGCCAATGGCTACACCTTC
abundance: NA; d_gene: NA; j_gene: TRBJ2-6; v_gene: TRBV28; CDR3aa: CASSQLRVSGANVLTF; CDR3nt: TGTGCCAGCAGTCAGCTCAGGGTCTCTGGGGCCAACGTCCTGACTTTC
abundance: NA; d_gene: TRBD1; j_gene: TRBJ1-2; v_gene: TRBV28; CDR3aa: CASRLDRGRALSGYTF; CDR3nt: TGTGCCAGCAGACTGGACAGGGGGCGAGCGTTGTCTGGCTACACCTTC
abundance: NA; d_gene: TRBD1; j_gene: TRBJ1-1; v_gene: TRBV7-3; CDR3aa: CASSLRGQGQGTEAFF; CDR3nt: TGTGCCAGCAGCTTAAGGGGACAGGGGCAGGGCACTGAAGCTTTCTTT
abundance: few; d_gene: NA; j_gene: TRBJ2-7; v_gene: TRBV11-3; CDR3aa: CASSLGGSSYEQYF; CDR3nt: TGTGCCAGCAGCTTAGGCGGATCCTCCTACGAGCAGTACTTC
abundance: few; d_gene: NA; j_gene: TRBJ2-7; v_gene: TRBV7-6; CDR3aa: CASSLGAGLSYEQYF; CDR3nt: TGTGCCAGCAGCTTAGGAGCGGGCCTCTCCTACGAGCAGTACTTC
abundance: NA; d_gene: NA; j_gene: TRBJ1-2; v_gene: TRBV9; CDR3aa: CASSSYGAGTYGYTF; CDR3nt: TGTGCCAGCAGCTCCTACGGGGCAGGGACCTATGGCTACACCTTC
abundance: NA; d_gene: NA; j_gene: TRBJ2-1; v_gene: TRBV4-2; CDR3aa: CASSLSRLTYNEQFF; CDR3nt: TGTGCCAGCAGCCTGAGTCGGCTCACCTACAATGAGCAGTTCTTC
abundance: few; d_gene: NA; j_gene: TRBJ2-2; v_gene: TRBV5-4; CDR3aa: CASSTKNTGELFF; CDR3nt: TGTGCCAGCAGCACGAAAAACACCGGGGAGCTGTTTTTT
abundance: NA; d_gene: NA; j_gene: TRBJ1-4; v_gene: TRBV7-9; CDR3aa: CASSFRGASNEKLFF; CDR3nt: TGTGCCAGCAGCTTTCGGGGGGCTTCTAATGAAAAACTGTTTTTT
abundance: NA; d_gene: TRBD2; j_gene: TRBJ2-7; v_gene: TRBV4-2; CDR3aa: CASSRARNSIAGVSYEQYF; CDR3nt: TGTGCCAGCAGCCGCGCCCGAAACAGTATAGCGGGGGTTTCCTACGAGCAGTACTTC